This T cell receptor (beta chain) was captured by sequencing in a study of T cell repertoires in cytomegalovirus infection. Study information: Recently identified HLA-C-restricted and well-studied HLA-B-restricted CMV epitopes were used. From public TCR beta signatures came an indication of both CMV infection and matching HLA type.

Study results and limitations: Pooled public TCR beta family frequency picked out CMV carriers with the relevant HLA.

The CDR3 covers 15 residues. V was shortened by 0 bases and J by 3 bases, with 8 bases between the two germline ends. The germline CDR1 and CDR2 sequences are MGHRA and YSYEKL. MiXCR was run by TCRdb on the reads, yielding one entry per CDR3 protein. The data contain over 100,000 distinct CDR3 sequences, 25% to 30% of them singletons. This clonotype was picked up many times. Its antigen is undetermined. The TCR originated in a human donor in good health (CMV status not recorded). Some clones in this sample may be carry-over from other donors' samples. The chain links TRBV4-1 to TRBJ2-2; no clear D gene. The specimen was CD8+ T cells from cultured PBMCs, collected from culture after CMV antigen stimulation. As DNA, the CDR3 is TGCGCCAGCAGCCAAGATATGGGGTACACCGGGGAGCTGTTTTTT. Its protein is CASSQDMGYTGELFF.